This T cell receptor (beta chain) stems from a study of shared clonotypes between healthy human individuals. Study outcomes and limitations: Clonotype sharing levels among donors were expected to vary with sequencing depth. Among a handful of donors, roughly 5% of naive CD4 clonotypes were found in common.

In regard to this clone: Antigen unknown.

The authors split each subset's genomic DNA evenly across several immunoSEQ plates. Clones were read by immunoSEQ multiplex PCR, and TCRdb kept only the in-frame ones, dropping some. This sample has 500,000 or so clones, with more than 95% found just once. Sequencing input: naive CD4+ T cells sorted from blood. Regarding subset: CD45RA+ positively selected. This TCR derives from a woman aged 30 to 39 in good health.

CDR3 sequence: CAWRGDSEKLFF. CDR3 sequence (DNA): TGTGCCTGGAGGGGGGACAGCGAAAAACTGTTTTTT. J is TRBJ1-4 and V is TRBV30; 7 bases fit TRBD1. The V gene's germline CDR1 is GTSNPN and CDR2 SVGIG (reference sequence). The V and J ends lost 3 bases and 8 bases, in that order; junction bases with no gene match: 3. This CDR3 has 12 residues. Full variable domain (outside the CDR3, taken from reference TRBV30 and TRBJ1-4): SQTIHQWPATLVQPVGSPLSLECTVEGTSNPNLYWYRQAAGRGLQLLFYSVGIGQISSEVPQNLSASRPQDRQFILSSKKLLLSDSGFYLCAWRGDSEKLFFGSGTQLSVL.